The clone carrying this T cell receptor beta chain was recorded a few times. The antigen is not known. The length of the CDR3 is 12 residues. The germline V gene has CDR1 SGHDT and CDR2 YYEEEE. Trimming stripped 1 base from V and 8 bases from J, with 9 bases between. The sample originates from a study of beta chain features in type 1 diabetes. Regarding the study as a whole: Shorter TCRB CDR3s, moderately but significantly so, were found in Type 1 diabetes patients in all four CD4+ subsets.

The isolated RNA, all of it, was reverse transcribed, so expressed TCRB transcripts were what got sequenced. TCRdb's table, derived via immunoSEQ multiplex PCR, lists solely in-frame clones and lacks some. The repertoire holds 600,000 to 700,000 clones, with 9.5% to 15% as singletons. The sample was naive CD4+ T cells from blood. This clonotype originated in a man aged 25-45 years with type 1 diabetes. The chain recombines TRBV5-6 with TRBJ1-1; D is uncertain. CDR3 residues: CASSLWSEEAFF. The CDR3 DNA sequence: TGTGCCAGCAGCTTGTGGTCCGAAGAAGCTTTCTTT.